The 18 T cell receptor beta chains below come from one sample, sequenced in a study of graft-versus-host responses after intestinal transplantation. This table comes from immunoSEQ multiplex PCR, and its TCRdb copy is limited to in-frame clones, with some not included. The data contain some 70,000 clones, 92% of them singletons. The sample here was bone marrow, taken roughly 110 weeks after intestinal transplantation. All receptors come from a human patient who received an intestinal transplant, so some T cells may come from the graft donor.

The chain is built from TRBV7-9 and TRBJ1-4, with a possible D match to TRBD1 (6 bases). Germline CDR1 is SEHNR and CDR2 is FQNEAQ (reference sequence). V was pared by 5 bases and J by 10 bases, with 17 bases between. This CDR3 is 14 amino acids long. CDR3 in DNA: TGTGCCAGCAGCCCCCACAGGGAAGTGGGAAAACTGTTTTTT. Amino acid sequence: CASSPHREVGKLFF.

The gene calls are TRBV6-1 and TRBJ2-1, with TRBD2 identical over 7 bases. Per germline, CDR1 MNHNS and CDR2 SASEGT. There are 15 residues in the CDR3. The V and J ends lost 7 bases and 4 bases, in that order; junction bases with no gene match: 10. The DNA for the CDR3 is TGTGCCAGCACCGAGCCCCTAGCGGCTTACAATGAGCAGTTCTTC. Protein product: CASTEPLAAYNEQFF.

The chain has TRBV11-3 and TRBJ2-1; 7 bases match TRBD1. Germline values: CDR1 SGHNT, CDR2 YENEEA. Trimming took 5 bases from V and 15 from J; bases not matched to a gene: 16. CDR3 length: 14 residues. The CDR3 here is CASSPNRGGHVRFF. The CDR3 coding sequence is TGTGCCAGCAGCCCAAACAGGGGCGGGCACGTCAGGTTCTTC.

The chain carries TRBV7-6 and TRBJ2-3; no clear D gene. The CDR3 is 16 residues long. CDR1 is SGHVS, CDR2 FNYEAQ, per germline. V gave up 1 base and J gave up 0 bases, with 11 bases separating them. CDR3 bases: TGTGCCAGCAGCTTAGGCCTTCTTTCTAGCACAGATACGCAGTATTTT. Protein: CASSLGLLSSTDTQYF.

The chain recombines TRBV4-1 with TRBJ2-3, with D hard to call. The germline gives CDR1 MGHRA, CDR2 YSYEKL. V was clipped by 0 bases and J by 7 bases, with 11 bases between them. This CDR3 spans 14 amino acids. The CDR3 bases are TGCGCCAGCAGCCAAGATCGGGTGGCGCATACGCAGTATTTT. This translates into CASSQDRVAHTQYF.

The J gene is TRBJ1-2, the V gene TRBV7-6; D call uncertain. This CDR3 spans 13 amino acids. The germline V gene has CDR1 SGHVS and CDR2 FNYEAQ. V dropped 5 bases and J dropped 8 bases, with 15 bases sitting between them. The chain's CDR3 is CASSITDGEGYTF. CDR3 sequence (DNA): TGTGCCAGCAGCATTACGGACGGGGAAGGCTACACCTTC.

The rearrangement joins TRBV28 to TRBJ2-3; weak D call: TRBD2 (6 bases). The V end lost 2 bases, the J end lost 2 bases, and 11 bases lay between the germline ends. Germline CDR1 and CDR2: MDHEN and SYDVKM. This CDR3 comprises 15 residues. The CDR3 here is CASSLGSGYTDTQYF. CDR3 DNA sequence: TGTGCCAGCAGTTTAGGTAGCGGTTACACAGATACGCAGTATTTT.

A remark on this clone: Other DNA sequences in the same sample also yield this CDR3. V usage is TRBV7-6 and J usage is TRBJ1-5, with D unresolved. The CDR3 loop spans 13 amino acids. V lost 1 base, J lost 9 bases, and 10 bases lay in between. Germline V gene sequence: CDR1 SGHVS, CDR2 FNYEAQ. CDR3 coding DNA: TGTGCCAGCAGCTTAGGGCCAGATGCGCCCCAGCATTTT. It specifies CASSLGPDAPQHF. Based on the CDR3 plus reference TRBV7-6 and TRBJ1-5, the full variable domain is GAGVSQSPRYKVTKRGQDVALRCDPISGHVSLYWYRQALGQGPEFLTYFNYEAQQDKSGLPNDRFSAERPEGSISTLTIQRTEQRDSAMYRCASSLGPDAPQHFGDGTRLSIL.

The V call is TRBV27, the J call TRBJ2-1, with TRBD2 as a possible D gene (6 bases). Per germline, CDR1 MNHEY and CDR2 SMNVEV (reference sequence). The germline V and J ends were trimmed by 3 bases and 5 bases, with 14 bases remaining between them. The CDR3 is 15 residues long. The CDR3 reads CASSLSPDYHNEQFF. The CDR3 DNA follows: TGTGCCAGCAGTTTGTCACCGGACTACCACAATGAGCAGTTCTTC.

As to this clone: Germline and junction disagree at one end, which may indicate a read error. The chain recombines TRBV18 with TRBJ2-5; D call uncertain. This CDR3 comprises 12 residues. CDR1 is KGHSH, CDR2 LQKENI, per germline. DNA of the CDR3: TGTGCCAGCCCACCCGACGGAGAGACCCAGTACTTC. Translating it yields CASPPDGETQYF. The full variable domain, rest sourced from reference TRBV18 and TRBJ2-5, is NAGVMQNPRHLVRRRGQEARLRCSPMKGHSHVYWYRQLPEEGLKFMVYLQKENIIDESGMPKERFSAEFPKEGPSILRIQQVVRGDSAAYFCASPPDGETQYFGPGTRLLVL.

The J gene is TRBJ1-6, the V gene TRBV5-5; D unclear. Germline CDR1 SGHKS, CDR2 YYEKEE (reference sequence). Trimming pared 4 bases from V and 7 bases from J, leaving 18 bases between. The CDR3 loop spans 16 amino acids. The CDR3 loop is CASSLTGEIGNSPLHF. As DNA, the CDR3 is TGTGCCAGCAGCCTTACCGGGGAGATCGGAAATTCACCCCTCCACTTT.

J is TRBJ1-5 and V is TRBV4-1; tentative D call: TRBD1 (6 bases). The CDR3 totals 16 residues. CDR1 and CDR2 (germline): MGHRA, YSYEKL. V dropped 0 bases and J dropped 5 bases, with 14 bases sitting between them. CDR3: CASSQEGQSLYQPQHF. CDR3 nucleotide sequence: TGCGCCAGCAGCCAAGAAGGACAGTCGCTCTATCAGCCCCAGCATTTT.

This sequence joins TRBV6-5 and TRBJ2-7; D is unclear. The germline V and J ends were trimmed by 0 bases and 3 bases, with 3 bases remaining between them. This CDR3 comprises 12 residues. CDR1 is MNHEY, CDR2 SVGAGI, per germline. In DNA, the CDR3 is TGTGCCAGCAGTTACTCGCTCTACGAGCAGTACTTC. Encoded protein: CASSYSLYEQYF.

The CDR3 spells CASSSGPGYTF. The DNA for the CDR3 is TGTGCCAGCAGTTCGGGACCGGGCTACACCTTC. The rearrangement links TRBV6-5 to TRBJ1-2; D possibly corresponds to TRBD1 (5 bases). V lost 4 bases to trimming and J lost 8 bases, with 8 bases between them. Per the germline V gene, CDR1 is MNHEY and CDR2 is SVGAGI. The CDR3 extends over 11 amino acids.

In its sample, this clone was seen once. The chain links TRBV4-1 to TRBJ1-1, with 9 bases fitting TRBD1. The CDR3 extends over 14 amino acids. The J segment lost 11 bases and the V segment lost 3 bases, leaving 10 bases of the junction unmatched. Germline CDR1 and CDR2: MGHRA and YSYEKL. The CDR3 DNA reads as TGCGCCAGCAGCCACCCCTCACAGGGGGCTGGGGCTTTCTTT. It encodes CASSHPSQGAGAFF.

This chain connects TRBV5-6 to TRBJ2-1, with D perhaps TRBD1 (6 bases). Trimming stripped 6 bases from V and 8 bases from J, with 18 bases between. This CDR3 spans 14 amino acids. The V gene's germline CDR1 is SGHDT and CDR2 YYEEEE. The CDR3 DNA sequence: TGTGCCAGCATCCTCCCGGGATCAGGGGATGAGCAGTTCTTC. Encoded protein: CASILPGSGDEQFF.

The chain uses TRBV4-1 and TRBJ2-7; a possible D gene is TRBD2 (7 bases). Trimming shortened V by 4 bases and J by 2 bases, and 18 bases separated the two germline ends. The germline V gene has CDR1 MGHRA and CDR2 YSYEKL. CDR3 length equals 16 residues. CDR3 nucleotide sequence: TGCGCCAGCAGCCCTCCGGATGGGGGGGGCACCTACGAGCAGTACTTC. It is translated as CASSPPDGGGTYEQYF.

This chain connects TRBV18 to TRBJ2-7, with D tentatively TRBD1 (6 bases). The CDR3 contains 14 residues. Per germline, CDR1 KGHSH and CDR2 LQKENI. V was clipped by 3 bases and J by 1 base, with 10 bases between them. The CDR3 nucleotides are TGTGCCAGCTCACCTGGACAGATATCCTACGAGCAGTACTTC. Protein sequence: CASSPGQISYEQYF.